This T cell receptor (beta chain) was sequenced during a study of a mutant IDH1 vaccine in newly diagnosed glioma. Noted time point: week 35, safety follow-up. The vaccine gave 300 ug of a 20-mer mutant IDH1 peptide subcutaneously per dose. For this clone: Its target is not known.

V lost 3 bases, J lost 1 base, and 15 bases lay in between. The CDR3 totals 16 residues. Germline V lookup: CDR1 ENHRY, CDR2 SYGVKD. Repertoires were generated with immunoSEQ multiplex PCR, while TCRdb's copy carries only in-frame clones and drops some. The sample lists tens of thousands of clones; approximately 87% were seen once. The sample consisted of PBMCs, taken from a glioma patient whose treatment included an IDH1 peptide vaccine. The V and J genes are TRBV10-3 and TRBJ2-5; perhaps TRBD2 as D (7 bases). This TCR came from a man aged 35 to 55 with glioma. In DNA, the CDR3 is TGTGCCATCAGTGACTCGGGGGGCGGGTTCCAAGAGACCCAGTACTTC. It yields the protein CAISDSGGGFQETQYF.